The 4 T cell receptor beta chains below come from one sample, sequenced in a study of cytomegalovirus exposure and HLA in healthy donors. This table comes from immunoSEQ multiplex PCR, and its TCRdb copy is limited to in-frame clones, with some not included. Here the sample spans some 200,000 clones, over 80% being singletons. Sequencing was performed on PBMCs. These receptors were taken from a woman in her late teens or twenties in good health and CMV-seronegative.

This sequence joins TRBV30 and TRBJ2-7; TRBD1 matches at 9 bases. Trimming removed 0 bases from V and 5 bases from J; junction bases left unmatched: 8. The CDR3 contains 15 residues. The germline gives CDR1 GTSNPN, CDR2 SVGIG (reference sequence). CDR3 DNA sequence: TGTGCCTGGAGTGTTATGGGACAGGGTTTGGACGAGCAGTACTTC. Translation gives CAWSVMGQGLDEQYF.

The chain couples TRBV30 to TRBJ2-7, with 11 bases that match TRBD2. CDR1 and CDR2 (germline): GTSNPN, SVGIG (reference sequence). V dropped 6 bases and J dropped 4; count of bases not matched to a gene: 2. This CDR3 contains 12 residues. The CDR3 reads CACRLAGYEQYF. In nucleotides, the CDR3 is TGTGCCTGCAGACTAGCGGGATACGAGCAGTACTTC.

The chain recombines TRBV5-4 with TRBJ2-7; D possibly corresponds to TRBD2 (6 bases). Between the trimmed V and J ends, which lost 3 bases and 7 bases, there was a span of 14 bases. In germline, CDR1 is SGHNT, CDR2 YYREEE (reference sequence). The CDR3 is 13 amino acids. The CDR3 nucleotides read TGTGCCAGCAGCTGGGCGGGATTAGGAGAGCAGTACTTC. Its translation is CASSWAGLGEQYF.

V usage is TRBV10-2 and J usage is TRBJ1-5, with D perhaps TRBD1 (6 bases). V lost 5 bases, J lost 0 bases, and 14 bases lay in between. CDR1 and CDR2 (germline): WSHSY, SAAADI. CDR3 size: 16 residues. This chain's CDR3 is CASSLQGAYSNQPQHF. CDR3 DNA: TGCGCCAGCAGTTTACAGGGAGCGTATAGCAATCAGCCCCAGCATTTT.